This T cell receptor beta chain was obtained from a study of T cell responses to AZD1222 COVID-19 vaccine. The protocol was immunoSEQ multiplex PCR, while the TCRdb copy is restricted to in-frame clones and leaves out a portion. The data hold 150,000 or so clones, with about nine tenths observed a single time. This CDR3 spans 14 amino acids. V was pared by 6 bases and J by 4 bases, with 15 bases between. Germline values: CDR1 MDHEN, CDR2 SYDVKM. The chain employs TRBV28 and TRBJ1-2; D gene ambiguous. The material sequenced was peripheral blood, taken 28 days after the second AZD1222 dose. This sequence originates from an adult who received the AZD1222 COVID-19 vaccine. Here the CDR3 DNA reads TGTGCCAGCAGGTATATTACTGAATCCTATGGCTACACCTTC. It is translated as CASRYITESYGYTF.